This is a list of T cell receptor beta chains from one sample in a study of T cell responses to AZD1222 COVID-19 vaccine. Produced via immunoSEQ multiplex PCR; TCRdb's table is partial and in-frame only. The sample shows approximately 20,000 clones, 65% to 90% of them seen only once. Sequenced here: peripheral blood, sampled on day 0 of AZD1222 vaccination. The source is an adult in good health. CDR3s include the opening cysteine and the closing phenylalanine or tryptophan. Fields, in order: clone size, D gene, V gene, J gene, CDR3 protein, CDR3 DNA. A D gene is named only where the DNA matches it firmly. Size tells how often a clone was seen (once, few, many) or the class of an expanded clone, and some rows leave it out.

clone_size: once
d_call: TRBD2
v_call: TRBV24-1
j_call: TRBJ2-3
cdr3_aa: CATSVSGDFSDTQYF
cdr3_nt: TGTGCCACCAGTGTTAGCGGGGATTTTTCAGATACGCAGTATTTT

clone_size: NA
d_call: NA
v_call: TRBV7-3
j_call: TRBJ2-2
cdr3_aa: CASSSIRDQLFF
cdr3_nt: TGTGCCAGCAGCTCCATCCGGGACCAGCTGTTTTTT

clone_size: once
d_call: NA
v_call: TRBV30
j_call: TRBJ1-3
cdr3_aa: CAGYSGGTGNTIYF
cdr3_nt: TGTGCCGGCTACTCGGGAGGGACTGGAAACACCATATATTTT

clone_size: NA
d_call: NA
v_call: TRBV5-8
j_call: TRBJ1-1
cdr3_aa: CASSRNTEAFF
cdr3_nt: TGTGCCAGCAGCCGGAACACTGAAGCTTTCTTT

clone_size: NA
d_call: NA
v_call: TRBV6-5
j_call: TRBJ1-2
cdr3_aa: CASSYAQGVPNYGYTF
cdr3_nt: TGTGCCAGCAGTTACGCCCAGGGAGTTCCTAACTATGGCTACACCTTC

clone_size: NA
d_call: NA
v_call: TRBV7-6
j_call: TRBJ2-7
cdr3_aa: CASSLGQTSSYEQYF
cdr3_nt: TGTGCCAGCAGCTTAGGACAGACGAGCTCCTACGAGCAGTACTTC

clone_size: NA
d_call: TRBD1
v_call: TRBV7-9
j_call: TRBJ2-5
cdr3_aa: CASSSTRGLRRETQYF
cdr3_nt: TGTGCCAGCAGCTCCACCAGGGGGCTGAGAAGAGAGACCCAGTACTTC

clone_size: NA
d_call: TRBD1
v_call: TRBV5-4
j_call: TRBJ1-6
cdr3_aa: CASSIRTGDGYNSPLHF
cdr3_nt: TGTGCCAGCAGCATACGGACAGGGGACGGGTATAATTCACCCCTCCACTTT

clone_size: NA
d_call: TRBD1
v_call: TRBV14
j_call: TRBJ1-4
cdr3_aa: CASSPGTATNEKLFF
cdr3_nt: TGTGCCAGCAGCCCGGGGACAGCAACTAATGAAAAACTGTTTTTT

clone_size: once
d_call: NA
v_call: TRBV11-3
j_call: TRBJ2-3
cdr3_aa: CASSSNAGWDTQYF
cdr3_nt: TGTGCCAGCAGCTCGAACGCTGGGTGGGATACGCAGTATTTT

clone_size: NA
d_call: NA
v_call: TRBV28
j_call: TRBJ2-7
cdr3_aa: CASTIPPYEQYF
cdr3_nt: TGTGCCAGCACCATCCCCCCCTACGAGCAGTACTTC

clone_size: NA
d_call: TRBD1
v_call: TRBV2
j_call: TRBJ1-6
cdr3_aa: CASSERDSSYNSPLHF
cdr3_nt: TGTGCCAGCAGTGAACGGGACAGCTCCTATAATTCACCCCTCCACTTT

clone_size: NA
d_call: NA
v_call: TRBV4-3
j_call: TRBJ2-1
cdr3_aa: CASSQYYQSEQGLFF
cdr3_nt: TGCGCCAGCAGCCAATACTACCAATCGGAACAGGGTCTGTTCTTC

clone_size: once
d_call: TRBD1
v_call: TRBV5-8
j_call: TRBJ2-7
cdr3_aa: CASSGQDTWYEQYF
cdr3_nt: TGTGCCAGCAGCGGACAGGACACATGGTACGAGCAGTACTTC